The 2 T cell receptor beta chains in this list originate from one sample, sequenced in a study of patients and donors after allogeneic stem cell transplantation. TCRdb re-derived calls from the RT-PCR reads in MiXCR, one entry per CDR3 protein. This table holds roughly 190,000 distinct CDR3 sequences, 41% found once. Sequenced: blood, either unsorted or a sorted T cell fraction (not recorded which). The receptors originated from a human donor who was either an allogeneic HSCT recipient or a stem cell or donor lymphocyte infusion donor (not recorded which). It is not recorded whose cells these are; they may come from a transplant donor.

The chain recombines TRBV29-1 with TRBJ2-7; TRBD1 matches at 7 bases. Germline V CDR1 and CDR2: SQVTM, ANQGSEA. CDR3 length equals 15 residues. V lost 1 base and J lost 0; bases outside the gene matches: 6. DNA of the CDR3: TGCAGCGTTGAAGGCGCTGGACAGGCCTCCTACGAGCAGTACTTC. It is translated as CSVEGAGQASYEQYF.

This clonotype was found once. The V call is TRBV19, the J call TRBJ1-1; 8 bases fit TRBD1. CDR1 LNHDA and CDR2 SQIVND come from the germline V gene (reference sequence). V lost 8 bases to trimming and J lost 1 base; unmatched junction nucleotides: 9. CDR3 size: 15 residues. As DNA, the CDR3 is TGTGCCAGTTTATTCGGACAGGGTGGGAACACTGAAGCTTTCTTT. Translation gives CASLFGQGGNTEAFF.